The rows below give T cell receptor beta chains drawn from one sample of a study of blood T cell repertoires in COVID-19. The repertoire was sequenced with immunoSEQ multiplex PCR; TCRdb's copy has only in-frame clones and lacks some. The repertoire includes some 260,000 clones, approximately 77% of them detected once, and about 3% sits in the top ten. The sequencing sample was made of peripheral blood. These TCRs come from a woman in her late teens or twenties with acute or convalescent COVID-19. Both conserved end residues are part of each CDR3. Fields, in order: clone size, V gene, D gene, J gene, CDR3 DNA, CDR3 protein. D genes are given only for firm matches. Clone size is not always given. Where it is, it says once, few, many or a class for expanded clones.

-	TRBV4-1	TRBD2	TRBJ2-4	TGCGCCAGCAGCCAAGATAGCGCTAGCGGGTCCCGGATCATGACCAAAAACATTCAGTACTTC	CASSQDSASGSRIMTKNIQYF
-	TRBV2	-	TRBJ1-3	TGTGCCAGCAGCCCAGGAAACACCATATATTTT	CASSPGNTIYF
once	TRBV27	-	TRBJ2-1	TGTGCCAGCAGTTTTATGAGGAGTGAGCAGTTCTTC	CASSFMRSEQFF
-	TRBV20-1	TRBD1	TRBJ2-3	TGCAGTGCTAGTTACGGACAGGGGGCTGGAGATACGCAGTATTTT	CSASYGQGAGDTQYF
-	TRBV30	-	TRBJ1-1	TGTGCCTGGAACAAGGACAGACACACTGAAGCTTTCTTT	CAWNKDRHTEAFF
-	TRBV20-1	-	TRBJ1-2	TGCAGTGTCCACAGGGTGGGGGGCTACACCTTC	CSVHRVGGYTF
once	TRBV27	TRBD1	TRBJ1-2	TGTGCCAGCAGCTGGGGACAGGGCCCTTATGGCTACACCTTC	CASSWGQGPYGYTF
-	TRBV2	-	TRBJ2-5	TGTGCCAGCAATTATGGCGGGATAGGGGAGACCCAGTACTTC	CASNYGGIGETQYF
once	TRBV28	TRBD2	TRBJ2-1	TGTGCCAGCAGTTTAAGGTCCTACGGGAGGGCCCCAAATGAGCAGTTCTTC	CASSLRSYGRAPNEQFF
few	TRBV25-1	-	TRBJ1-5	TGTGCCAGCAGTGATAACGCTGTCCTAGATCAGCCCCAGCATTTT	CASSDNAVLDQPQHF
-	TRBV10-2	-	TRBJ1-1	TGCGCCAGCAGTGATCGCCGGGGGACTGAAGCTTTCTTT	CASSDRRGTEAFF
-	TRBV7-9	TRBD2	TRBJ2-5	TGTGCCAGCAGCTTACCCGGGACTAGCTGGGAGACCCAGTACTTC	CASSLPGTSWETQYF
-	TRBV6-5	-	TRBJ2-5	TGTGCCAGCTACCCGGGGGTAGCTTTTGGGACCCAGTACTTC	CASYPGVAFGTQYF
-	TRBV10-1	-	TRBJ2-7	TGCGCCAGCAGTGAGTCCCGGGTAACGGGTGAGCAGTACTTC	CASSESRVTGEQYF
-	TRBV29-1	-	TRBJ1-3	TGCGGATGCGGGGAAGACACCATATATTTT	CGCGEDTIYF
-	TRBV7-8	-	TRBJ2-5	TGTGCCAGCAGCCCTCTAAGTCAAGAGACCCAGTACTTC	CASSPLSQETQYF
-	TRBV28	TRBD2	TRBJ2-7	TGTGCCAGCAGTTTACGACTAGCTCGCTACGAGCAGTACTTC	CASSLRLARYEQYF
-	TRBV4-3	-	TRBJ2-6	TGCGCCAGCAGCCAAGATGCGGTCTCTGGGGCCAACGTCCTGACTTTC	CASSQDAVSGANVLTF
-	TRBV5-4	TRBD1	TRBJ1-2	TGTGCCAGCAGCTACCGGGACAGGGGGCGTCGTGGATATGGCTACACCTTC	CASSYRDRGRRGYGYTF
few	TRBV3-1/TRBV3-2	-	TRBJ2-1	TGTGCCAGCAGCCCTTCTCAAACTAGAGGCAATGAGCAGTTCTTC	CASSPSQTRGNEQFF
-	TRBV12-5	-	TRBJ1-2	TGTGCTAGTGGTTTAGGTTCTGGGAGGGTTGGCTACACCTTC	CASGLGSGRVGYTF
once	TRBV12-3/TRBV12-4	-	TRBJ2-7	TGTGCCAGCAGTCCTGGACTTTTCTACGAGCAGTACTTC	CASSPGLFYEQYF
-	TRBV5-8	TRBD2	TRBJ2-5	TGTGCCAGCAGCTGGGGATTAGCGGGACCGGGGGAGACCCAGTACTTC	CASSWGLAGPGETQYF
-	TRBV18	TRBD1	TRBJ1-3	TGTGCCAGCTCATCTCGGGACAGGGTACCTGGAAACACCATATATTTT	CASSSRDRVPGNTIYF
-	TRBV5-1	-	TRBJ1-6	TGCGCCAGCAGCCTCTACTCCGACAGTTTGTATTCACCCCTCCACTTT	CASSLYSDSLYSPLHF
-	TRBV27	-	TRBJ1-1	TGTGCCAGCAGGGCGGACAGACCGAACACTGAAGCTTTCTTT	CASRADRPNTEAFF
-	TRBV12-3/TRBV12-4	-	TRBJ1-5	TGTGCCAGCACTGGACTTCCCAATCAGCCCCAGCATTTT	CASTGLPNQPQHF
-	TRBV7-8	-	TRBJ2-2	TGTGCCAGCAGCTTACGGGTACTTAACCCCCCCGGGGAGCTGTTTTTT	CASSLRVLNPPGELFF
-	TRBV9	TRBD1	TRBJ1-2	TGTGCCAGCAGCACCGGACAGGTTGGGGATAACTATGGCTACACCTTC	CASSTGQVGDNYGYTF